This record covers a single T cell receptor (beta chain). This record belongs to a study of T cell repertoires in cytomegalovirus infection. Study background: Public TCR beta signature analysis indicated the presence of both CMV infection and matching HLA type.

Using its own MiXCR run on the reads, TCRdb lists one record per CDR3 protein. Here the sample spans fewer than 200,000 distinct CDR3 sequences, roughly a fifth being singletons. This sequence originates from a human donor in good health (CMV status not recorded). Some clones in this sample may be carry-over from other donors' samples. What was sequenced was PBMCs.

CDR3 protein: CASSLSGVGSYEQYF. The CDR3 DNA sequence: TGTGCCAGCAGTTTATCAGGGGTTGGTTCCTACGAGCAGTACTTC. This chain joins TRBV28 and TRBJ2-7; a weak D match, TRBD1 (6 bases). The V end lost 1 base, the J end lost 1 base, and 11 bases lay between the germline ends. The germline V gene has CDR1 MDHEN and CDR2 SYDVKM. The CDR3 sequence is 15 residues long.